This TCR beta chain is drawn from a study of early T cells in non-severe SARS-CoV-2 infection. This clonotype was observed a handful of times. One entry per CDR3 protein, called by TCRdb with MiXCR from the 5' RACE reads. The repertoire includes tens of thousands of distinct CDR3 sequences, roughly 9.6% of them detected once, and around 14% sits in the top ten. Per germline, CDR1 MNHNS and CDR2 SASEGT. Germline trimming cut 1 base from V and 7 bases from J; bases unmatched to any gene: 3. This CDR3 comprises 13 residues. This clonotype was sampled from an adult who was a healthcare worker with PCR-confirmed SARS-CoV-2 infection or an uninfected control (not recorded which). V gene TRBV6-1 combines with J gene TRBJ2-5; 7 bases line up with TRBD1. The specimen was whole blood. CDR3 coding DNA: TGTGCCAGCAGTGAAGGGAACAGGGGGACCCAGTACTTC. This gives the protein CASSEGNRGTQYF.